This TCR beta chain derives from a study of T cells in Graves' hyperthyroidism and ophthalmopathy. About the research overall: Upon initial diagnosis and before any treatment, peripheral blood was collected. Study conclusions and caveats: Most thyroid clonotypes expanded above 0.001 were also detected in blood.

Regions amplified from RNA transcripts were the TCR beta CDR3 regions. HTBI primers drove first-round RT-PCR of the TCR CDR3. TCRdb used MiXCR to reprocess the multiplex PCR reads, holding one entry per CDR3 protein. This sample yields 700,000 or so distinct CDR3 sequences, of which around 15% are seen a single time; approximately 13% belongs to the top ten. This clonotype appeared many times. The antigen remains undetermined. The study left out patients who had uncontrolled infection, other autoimmune disease, pregnancy or lactation. This TCR came from a woman in her 50s with Graves' ophthalmopathy. Sequencing was carried out using blood.

CDR3 sequence: CASSHRGRGNEQFF. The CDR3 DNA reads as TGTGCCAGCAGTCACAGGGGGCGCGGCAATGAGCAGTTCTTC. V usage is TRBV6-2 or TRBV6-3 and J usage is TRBJ2-1; 9 nucleotides align to TRBD1. The CDR3 has 14 residues. The junction had 5 bases not matched to a gene; V was cut back by 5 bases and J by 6 bases. Germline-derived CDR1 and CDR2 are MNHEY and SVGEGT.